This entry lists 27 T cell receptor beta chains sequenced from one sample in a study of response to subunit inactivated influenza vaccine. TCRdb ran MiXCR on the RT-PCR reads and lists one entry per CDR3 protein. Of more than 400,000 distinct CDR3 sequences in the sample, approximately 7.7% were seen once. This specimen consisted of PBMCs from blood, obtained less than 30 months after vaccination. The receptor source for this set is a man between 50 and 75 years old who received an inactivated influenza vaccine.

This clonotype was seen more than once but under ten times. The V and J genes are TRBV10-3 and TRBJ2-1; 7 bases fit TRBD1. The V gene's germline CDR1 is ENHRY and CDR2 SYGVKD. The CDR3 is made up of 15 amino acids. The J segment lost 0 bases and the V segment lost 4 bases, leaving 3 bases of the junction unmatched. The CDR3 bases are TGTGCCATCAGTGGAGGGGACAGCTCCTACAATGAGCAGTTCTTC. Amino acid sequence: CAISGGDSSYNEQFF.

The chain has TRBV30 and TRBJ2-5; no clear D gene. The CDR3 runs to 14 residues. V shed 0 bases and J shed 1 base, with 9 bases lying between them. CDR1 and CDR2 from the germline V gene are GTSNPN and SVGIG (reference sequence). CDR3: CAWSVDLTQETQYF. Here the CDR3 DNA reads TGTGCCTGGAGTGTGGACCTAACCCAAGAGACCCAGTACTTC. The whole variable domain, remainder taken from reference TRBV30 and TRBJ2-5, is SQTIHQWPATLVQPVGSPLSLECTVEGTSNPNLYWYRQAAGRGLQLLFYSVGIGQISSEVPQNLSASRPQDRQFILSSKKLLLSDSGFYLCAWSVDLTQETQYFGPGTRLLVL.

V and J are TRBV10-3 and TRBJ2-1; D is uncertain. The CDR3 has 11 residues. Germline V gives CDR1 ENHRY, CDR2 SYGVKD. V lost 3 bases, J lost 8 bases, and 5 bases lay in between. In nucleotides, the CDR3 is TGTGCCATCAGTGATCAGGATGAGCAGTTCTTC. Protein: CAISDQDEQFF.

This clonotype has at least ten counts. The V and J genes are TRBV5-1 and TRBJ1-2, with a possible D match to TRBD1 (6 bases). Per the germline V gene, CDR1 is SGHRS and CDR2 is YFSETQ. With 0 bases removed from V and 0 bases from J, the gap between germline ends came to 15 bases. The CDR3 covers 17 residues. CDR3 region: CASSLGYGGRTNYGYTF. In DNA form, the CDR3 reads TGCGCCAGCAGCTTGGGGTACGGGGGCCGAACTAACTATGGCTACACCTTC.

This clonotype was seen ten or more times. The chain uses TRBV20-1 and TRBJ2-7; 8 bases agree with TRBD2. This CDR3 contains 14 residues. Germline V CDR1 and CDR2: DFQATT, SNEGSKA (reference sequence). The junction had 10 bases not matched to a gene; V was cut back by 3 bases and J by 6 bases. CDR3 residues: CSARGPGLVSEQYF. The CDR3 region has the DNA TGCAGTGCTAGGGGCCCGGGACTAGTATCCGAGCAGTACTTC.

The chain joins TRBV12-3 or TRBV12-4 to TRBJ2-1; weak D call: TRBD2 (5 bases). Trimming cost V 2 bases and J 5 bases, with 13 bases left between them. The CDR3 contains 15 residues. This CDR3 reads CASSLTQRMHNEQFF. Written as DNA, the CDR3 is TGTGCCAGCAGTTTAACCCAGCGGATGCACAATGAGCAGTTCTTC.

The rearrangement uses TRBV10-3 and TRBJ2-7, with D perhaps TRBD1 (6 bases). V gave up 2 bases and J gave up 4 bases, with 12 bases separating them. The CDR3 covers 14 residues. Germline-derived CDR1 and CDR2 are ENHRY and SYGVKD. The CDR3 sequence: CAISEGGRGYEQYF. The DNA of the CDR3 is TGTGCCATCAGTGAGGGAGGCAGGGGATACGAGCAGTACTTC.

This clonotype was detected ten times or more. The genes are TRBV5-5 and TRBJ2-3, with D uncertain. Trimming pared 1 base from V and 0 bases from J, leaving 6 bases between. The germline V gene encodes CDR1 SGHKS and CDR2 YYEKEE (reference sequence). This CDR3 comprises 14 residues. The chain's CDR3 is CASSLYGSTDTQYF. The CDR3 DNA sequence: TGTGCCAGCAGCTTGTACGGGAGCACAGATACGCAGTATTTT.

This clonotype was seen more than once but under ten times. The chain is built from TRBV7-2 and TRBJ1-3; D gene uncertain. V lost 1 base and J lost 0, with 7 bases in between. Looked up from germline, CDR1 is SGHTA and CDR2 is FQGNSA. This CDR3 spans 15 amino acids. The CDR3: CASSLVANSGNTIYF. In nucleotides, the CDR3 is TGTGCCAGCAGCTTAGTAGCAAACTCTGGAAACACCATATATTTT. Complete variable domain (other parts from reference TRBV7-2 and TRBJ1-3): GAGVSQSPSNKVTEKGKDVELRCDPISGHTALYWYRQSLGQGLEFLIYFQGNSAPDKSGLPSDRFSAERTGGSVSTLTIQRTQQEDSAVYLCASSLVANSGNTIYFGEGSWLTVV.

This clonotype was seen at least ten times. The chain carries TRBV12-3 or TRBV12-4 and TRBJ2-2; D perhaps matches TRBD1 (6 bases). V lost 7 bases and J 1 base, leaving 10 bases between the germline ends. The CDR3 extends over 14 amino acids. DNA for the CDR3: TGTGCCAGCAACGTACAGGGGAACACCGGGGAGCTGTTTTTT. Protein: CASNVQGNTGELFF.

A word on this clonotype: The DNA is omitted, as the CDR3 cannot be located on it reliably, and the CDR3 follows TCRdb's listing. The chain recombines TRBV24-1 with TRBJ2-5; the D call in the table, TRBD1, was not verified against the DNA. Counting both end residues, the CDR3 totals 16 amino acids. CDR1 and CDR2 (germline): KGHDR, SFDVKD. CDR3 in amino acids: CATSDLGTGQLSTQYF.

This clonotype was counted between two and nine times. The chain has TRBV9 and TRBJ1-4, with D perhaps TRBD1 (5 bases). Germline-derived CDR1 and CDR2 are SGDLS and YYNGEE. The V gene lost 0 bases and the J gene lost 2 bases, with 11 bases spanning the gap. The CDR3 contains 16 residues. CDR3 in amino acids: CASSVASGATNEKLFF. The CDR3 DNA reads TGTGCCAGCAGCGTAGCTAGCGGGGCTACTAATGAAAAACTGTTTTTT.

This clonotype was seen at least ten times. The V gene is TRBV6-1, the J gene TRBJ2-3; TRBD2 matches 12 bases. Germline V gives CDR1 MNHNS, CDR2 SASEGT. V lost 8 bases and J lost 7; bases outside the gene matches: 10. The CDR3 is 15 residues long. In nucleotides, the CDR3 is TGTGCCAGCTGCTCTAGCGGGGGGGCGATAAATACGCAGTATTTT. The encoded protein is CASCSSGGAINTQYF.

The chain carries TRBV6-2 or TRBV6-3 and TRBJ2-6; tentative D call: TRBD2 (5 bases). V gave up 10 bases and J gave up 3 bases, with 13 bases separating them. The CDR3 runs 14 residues. Looked up from germline, CDR1 is MNHEY and CDR2 is SVGEGT. The CDR3 is CATVRELGANVLTF. The CDR3 region has the DNA TGTGCCACCGTGAGGGAACTTGGGGCCAACGTCCTGACTTTC.

A note on this clonotype: The junction shows a germline mismatch at one end, possibly a read error. The V and J genes are TRBV24-1 and TRBJ2-3, with 7 bases aligning to TRBD2. In germline, CDR1 is KGHDR, CDR2 SFDVKD. The CDR3 length is 17 residues. CDR3 protein: CATSDVTRGVSTETQYF. CDR3 DNA: TGTGCCACCAGTGATGTAACCCGGGGGGTCAGCACAGAGACGCAGTATTTT.

Many counts were recorded for this clonotype. This rearrangement joins TRBV12-3 or TRBV12-4 to TRBJ1-6, with 7 bases identical to TRBD1. The CDR3 is 13 amino acids. With 6 bases clipped from V and 7 bases from J, the junction kept 3 bases outside the gene matches. The CDR3 DNA reads TGTGCCAGCAGCCCAGGGGGAAATTCACCCCTCCACTTT. Translation: CASSPGGNSPLHF.

The chain recombines TRBV6-1 with TRBJ2-7; D may be TRBD1 (5 bases). Germline loops: CDR1 MNHNS, CDR2 SASEGT. Trimming removed 5 bases from V and 6 bases from J, with 14 bases in between. The CDR3 is made up of 13 amino acids. This CDR3 reads CASSRTQGGEQYF. DNA of the CDR3: TGTGCCAGCAGTCGCACCCAGGGCGGCGAGCAGTACTTC.

This clonotype has ten or more counts. The CDR3 nucleotides read TGTGCCACCCAGAAAGGGACAAAAGCTTTCTTT. The encoded protein is CATQKGTKAFF. The genes are TRBV6-6 and TRBJ1-1, with D tentatively TRBD1 (6 bases). V shed 10 bases and J shed 9 bases, with 15 bases lying between them. The CDR3 is made up of 11 amino acids. Per the germline V gene, CDR1 is MNHNY and CDR2 is SVGAGI (reference sequence).

The chain carries TRBV7-3 and TRBJ2-1; 7 bases line up with TRBD2. Germline-derived CDR1 and CDR2 are SGHTA and FQGTGA. There are 14 residues in the CDR3. V lost 0 bases and J lost 8; bases outside the gene matches: 4. The CDR3 coding sequence is TGTGCCAGCAGCTTAACGGGGGGGTGGCATGAGCAGTTCTTC. Amino acids: CASSLTGGWHEQFF.

This clonotype appeared a few times. The rearrangement uses TRBV6-5 and TRBJ2-1; maybe TRBD2 (6 bases). There are 15 residues in the CDR3. Trimming took 0 bases from V and 2 from J, leaving 8 bases between them. Germline loops: CDR1 MNHEY, CDR2 SVGAGI. The CDR3 nucleotides are TGTGCCAGCAGTTACTCGGAGGGTCCCTACAATGAGCAGTTCTTC. It codes for CASSYSEGPYNEQFF.

In this sample, this clonotype turned up a few times. The chain employs TRBV5-6 and TRBJ2-1; the D gene is possibly TRBD2 (6 bases). The CDR3 is 14 residues long. V was clipped by 1 base and J by 9 bases, with 14 bases between them. The germline V gene has CDR1 SGHDT and CDR2 YYEEEE. The CDR3 reads CASSLQGLIIEQFF. The CDR3 nucleotides are TGTGCCAGCAGCTTGCAAGGACTAATTATTGAGCAGTTCTTC.

In its sample, this clonotype was seen a few times. CDR3: CASSHTGDRQLGTQYF. The CDR3 DNA follows: TGCGCCAGCAGTCACACAGGGGACCGCCAGCTGGGTACGCAGTATTTT. The chain uses TRBV4-3 and TRBJ2-3; TRBD1 aligns across 7 bases. This CDR3 is 16 amino acids long. Trimming removed 6 bases from V and 8 bases from J; junction bases left unmatched: 17. Germline V gives CDR1 LGHNA, CDR2 YSLEER.

This clonotype appeared many times. The CDR3 here is CASSQDRRQGYTF. CDR3 nucleotide sequence: TGTGCCAGCAGCCAAGATCGCAGGCAGGGCTACACCTTC. The chain uses TRBV3-1 and TRBJ1-2; unclear D gene. Germline CDR1 LGHDT, CDR2 YNNKEL (reference sequence). Trimming removed 0 bases at V and 8 bases at J, with 10 bases between. The CDR3 loop spans 13 amino acids.

This clonotype was seen only a few times. The rearrangement joins TRBV27 to TRBJ2-7; D possibly corresponds to TRBD2 (5 bases). Germline CDR1 reads MNHEY; CDR2 reads SMNVEV (reference sequence). The V end lost 5 bases, the J end lost 6 bases, and 17 bases lay between the germline ends. The CDR3 spans 14 residues. The CDR3, as DNA: TGTGCCAGCAGTGCCGAGCGGTGGGGTAGCGAGCAGTACTTC. Its translation: CASSAERWGSEQYF.

This clonotype occurred many times. The chain links TRBV3-1 to TRBJ2-7; D gene uncertain. This CDR3 is 14 amino acids long. V lost 0 bases, J lost 0 bases, and 6 bases lay in between. Germline V gene data show CDR1 as LGHDT and CDR2 as YNNKEL (reference sequence). CDR3 residues: CASSQDRSSYEQYF. The CDR3 DNA reads as TGTGCCAGCAGCCAAGACCGGAGCTCCTACGAGCAGTACTTC.

Details on this clonotype: This sequence may be a read error, since a much larger clone differs from it by one base. The CDR3 bases are TGTGCCACCGGGAGTAGCAGTTACAATGAGCAGTTCTTC. It specifies CATGSSSYNEQFF. V usage is TRBV15 and J usage is TRBJ2-1; possible D gene TRBD2, 5 bases. CDR1 is LNHNV, CDR2 YYDKDF, per germline (reference sequence). V was shortened by 8 bases and J by 4 bases, with 12 bases between the two germline ends. This CDR3 region has 13 residues. The complete variable domain, with remaining parts taken from reference TRBV15 and TRBJ2-1, reads DAMVIQNPRYQVTQFGKPVTLSCSQTLNHNVMYWYQQKSSQAPKLLFHYYDKDFNNEADTPDNFQSRRPNTSFCFLDIRSPGLGDTAMYLCATGSSSYNEQFFGPGTRLTVL.

This clonotype was counted at least ten times. The rearrangement joins TRBV12-3 or TRBV12-4 to TRBJ1-1, with D hard to call. The ends were cut back, 3 bases at V and 7 bases at J, with 15 bases in the middle. The CDR3 is 14 amino acids. The CDR3 loop reads CASSFLQEGGEAFF. CDR3 bases: TGTGCCAGCAGTTTCTTGCAAGAAGGAGGTGAAGCTTTCTTT.